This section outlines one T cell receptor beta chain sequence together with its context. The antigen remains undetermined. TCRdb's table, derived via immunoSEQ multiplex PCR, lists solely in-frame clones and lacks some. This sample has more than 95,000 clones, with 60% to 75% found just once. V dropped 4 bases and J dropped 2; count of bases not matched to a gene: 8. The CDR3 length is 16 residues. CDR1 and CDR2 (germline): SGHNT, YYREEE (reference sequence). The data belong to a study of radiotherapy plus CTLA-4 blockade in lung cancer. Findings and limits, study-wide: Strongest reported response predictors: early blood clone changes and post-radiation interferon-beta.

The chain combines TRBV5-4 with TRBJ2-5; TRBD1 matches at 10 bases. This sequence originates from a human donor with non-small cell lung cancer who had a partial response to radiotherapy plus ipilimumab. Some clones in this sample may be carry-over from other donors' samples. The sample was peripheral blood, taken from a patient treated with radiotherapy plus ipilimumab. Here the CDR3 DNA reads TGTGCCAGCAGCCCGGGACAGGGGCCCTCTCAAGAGACCCAGTACTTC. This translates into CASSPGQGPSQETQYF.